Listed below are T cell receptor beta chains from one sample, sequenced in a study of siplizumab effects on memory and regulatory T cells. The protocol was immunoSEQ multiplex PCR, while the TCRdb copy is restricted to in-frame clones and leaves out a portion. The table has about 97,000 clones, 92% seen once. Sequencing input: CD4+ T cells sorted from blood. The receptor set was obtained from a human donor in good health. Both conserved end residues are part of each CDR3. The D gene is left open where the match is weak. For some rows the clone size is stated as once, few or many, or as a class when expanded; others skip it.

13,few,TRBJ1-1,TRBV5-1,.,CASSSRTNTEAFF,TGCGCCAGCAGCTCCCGTACAAACACTGAAGCTTTCTTT
17,.,TRBJ2-1,TRBV29-1,.,CSVASRLGVRKVNEQFF,TGCAGCGTCGCTAGCCGCTTGGGGGTTAGGAAGGTGAATGAGCAGTTCTTC
16,once,TRBJ2-7,TRBV7-9,.,CASSLLVRGASYEQYF,TGTGCCAGCAGCTTACTGGTCAGGGGGGCCTCCTACGAGCAGTACTTC
15,.,TRBJ2-7,TRBV6-5,.,CASSYSAYGPNEQYF,TGTGCCAGCAGTTACTCAGCCTACGGGCCCAACGAGCAGTACTTC
15,.,TRBJ2-5,TRBV7-9,TRBD1,CASSSELTGEGTQYF,TGTGCCAGCAGCTCAGAATTGACAGGGGAAGGGACCCAGTACTTC
13,.,TRBJ1-1,TRBV30,.,CALFSVVNTEAFF,TGTGCCCTTTTCTCAGTAGTGAACACTGAAGCTTTCTTT
11,.,TRBJ1-4,TRBV21-1,.,CASSLSEKLFF,TGTGCCAGCAGTTTGAGTGAAAAACTGTTTTTT
15,.,TRBJ2-1,TRBV2,TRBD2,CASSDKVIAGDEQFF,TGTGCCAGCAGTGATAAGGTGATAGCGGGAGATGAGCAGTTCTTC
15,.,TRBJ2-7,TRBV28,.,CATNRPLGQTYEQYF,TGTGCCACCAACCGCCCCCTAGGACAGACCTACGAGCAGTACTTC
14,.,TRBJ1-2,TRBV5-4,TRBD1,CASKRTGGNYGYTF,TGTGCCAGCAAGAGGACAGGCGGGAACTATGGCTACACCTTC
17,.,TRBJ2-1,TRBV7-9,TRBD1,CASSFRQGRTPYNEQFF,TGTGCCAGCAGCTTCCGACAGGGAAGGACGCCCTACAATGAGCAGTTCTTC
20,once,TRBJ1-4,TRBV9,.,CASSVSPYAGGIPTNEKLFF,TGTGCCAGCAGCGTATCGCCCTACGCGGGGGGGATTCCAACTAATGAAAAACTGTTTTTT
17,.,TRBJ2-5,TRBV11-2,TRBD1,CASSAPLLGTGQETQYF,TGTGCCAGCAGCGCCCCATTGCTCGGGACAGGGCAGGAGACCCAGTACTTC
14,once,TRBJ2-1,TRBV5-1,TRBD1,CASSLEPGGYEQFF,TGCGCCAGCAGCTTGGAACCAGGGGGCTATGAGCAGTTCTTC
19,.,TRBJ2-1,TRBV7-2,TRBD2,CASSSRGLTSGTSFREQFF,TGTGCCAGCAGCTCCAGGGGGCTGACTAGCGGGACCTCCTTCCGTGAGCAGTTCTTC
13,.,TRBJ1-2,TRBV28,TRBD1,CASRIPGGGGYTF,TGTGCCAGCAGAATACCAGGGGGCGGTGGCTACACCTTC
18,.,TRBJ1-5,TRBV11-2,.,CASSLGQQGIRSNQPQHF,TGTGCCAGCAGCTTAGGGCAACAGGGCATACGTAGCAATCAGCCCCAGCATTTT
15,few,TRBJ1-1,TRBV18,.,CASSPLGRGTTEAFF,TGTGCCAGCTCACCCCTTGGCCGGGGCACAACTGAAGCTTTCTTT
14,.,TRBJ2-1,TRBV6-1,.,CASRGYNSYNEQFF,TGTGCCAGCAGAGGTTACAACTCCTACAATGAGCAGTTCTTC
13,.,TRBJ2-1,TRBV27,.,CASSPQGYNEQFF,TGTGCCAGCAGTCCACAGGGATACAATGAGCAGTTCTTC
15,.,TRBJ2-5,TRBV5-1,TRBD2,CASSEGLAGRKTQYF,TGCGCCAGCAGCGAAGGACTAGCGGGGAGAAAGACCCAGTACTTC
11,few,TRBJ1-1,TRBV10-2,.,CASTDRSGAFF,TGCGCCAGCACCGACAGGTCTGGGGCTTTCTTT
14,.,TRBJ1-5,TRBV18,.,CATRSGAGIQPQHF,TGTGCCACCCGCAGTGGGGCAGGGATACAGCCCCAGCATTTT
13,.,TRBJ2-3,TRBV28,.,CASSTSTTDTQYF,TGTGCCAGCAGTACTAGTACCACAGATACGCAGTATTTT
12,.,TRBJ2-2,TRBV5-6,.,CASSLPRRGAVF,TGTGCCAGCAGCTTGCCTCGACGGGGAGCTGTTTTT
13,.,TRBJ1-5,TRBV27,.,CASSWDPQRRKHF,TGTGCCAGCAGCTGGGACCCTCAGAGGCGTAAGCATTTT
15,.,TRBJ2-1,TRBV7-3,TRBD2,CASSFRGRAFHEQFF,TGTGCCAGCAGCTTCCGGGGGAGGGCCTTCCATGAGCAGTTCTTC
13,.,TRBJ1-1,TRBV28,.,CASSLRGYTEAFF,TGTGCCAGCAGTTTAAGGGGTTACACTGAAGCTTTCTTT
14,.,TRBJ1-1,TRBV7-3,TRBD1,CASSLLTGSTEAFF,TGTGCCAGCAGCTTATTGACAGGGAGCACTGAAGCTTTCTTT
17,.,TRBJ2-7,TRBV14,.,CASSQEGGTSLVHEQYF,TGTGCCAGCAGCCAAGAAGGCGGGACAAGTCTGGTGCACGAGCAGTACTTC
11,.,TRBJ2-1,TRBV28,.,CATSTTGILFF,TGTGCCACCTCGACGACCGGTATTCTGTTCTTC
15,.,TRBJ1-5,TRBV5-5,.,CASSPQVREVQPQHF,TGTGCCAGCAGCCCCCAAGTGCGGGAAGTCCAGCCCCAGCATTTT
16,.,TRBJ2-1,TRBV10-3,TRBD2,CAIRGTSGKSYNEQFF,TGTGCCATCAGGGGGACTAGCGGGAAGTCCTACAATGAGCAGTTCTTC
14,.,TRBJ2-3,TRBV7-9,TRBD1,CASSFQTGADTQYF,TGTGCCAGCAGCTTCCAAACAGGGGCAGATACGCAGTATTTT
19,few,TRBJ1-3,TRBV5-1,.,CASSSTGLGHLSSGNTIYF,TGCGCCAGCAGCTCGACCGGTTTGGGGCACCTGAGCTCTGGAAACACCATATATTTT
12,.,TRBJ1-1,TRBV6-5,.,CASSVAGTEAFF,TGTGCCAGCAGTGTTGCGGGAACTGAAGCTTTCTTT
15,few,TRBJ2-3,TRBV5-8,.,CASSRTGFSTDTQYF,TGTGCCAGCAGCCGTACAGGTTTTAGCACAGATACGCAGTATTTT
15,.,TRBJ1-1,TRBV28,.,CASSSDIREGTEAFF,TGTGCCAGCAGTTCCGATATTCGAGAGGGGACTGAAGCTTTCTTT
14,.,TRBJ2-3,TRBV10-2,.,CASSELAATDTQYF,TGCGCCAGCAGTGAGTTGGCAGCCACAGATACGCAGTATTTT
15,.,TRBJ1-3,TRBV7-9,TRBD1,CASSSRTGGRNTIYF,TGTGCCAGCAGCTCGCGGACAGGGGGCAGAAACACCATATATTTT
10,once,TRBJ2-1,TRBV30,.,CAWSVGEQFF,TGTGCCTGGAGTGTAGGTGAGCAGTTCTTC
18,.,TRBJ2-6,TRBV5-1,.,CASSLDSFGTPGANVLTF,TGCGCCAGCAGCTTGGATTCGTTCGGGACGCCAGGGGCCAACGTCCTGACTTTC
16,.,TRBJ2-7,TRBV4-1,.,CASSQDKGGGQVEQYF,TGCGCCAGCAGCCAAGATAAGGGGGGTGGTCAGGTCGAGCAGTACTTC
17,.,TRBJ2-2,TRBV28,TRBD1,CASSLRLGTAKTGELFF,TGTGCCAGCAGTTTACGCCTCGGGACAGCGAAGACCGGGGAGCTGTTTTTT
17,.,TRBJ2-6,TRBV2,TRBD1,CASNIPGQATGANVLTF,TGTGCCAGCAATATACCGGGACAGGCGACTGGGGCCAACGTCCTGACTTTC
13,.,TRBJ2-1,TRBV19,.,CASTKNRGYEQFF,TGTGCCAGTACCAAGAATCGGGGATATGAGCAGTTCTTC
16,.,TRBJ1-1,TRBV4-1,TRBD1,CASSQSRGQINTEAFF,TGCGCCAGCAGCCAATCAAGGGGACAGATAAACACTGAAGCTTTCTTT
13,.,TRBJ1-5,TRBV7-2,TRBD1,CASSLPTGDPQHF,TGTGCCAGCAGCTTACCCACAGGGGATCCCCAGCATTTT
12,few,TRBJ1-5,TRBV7-2,.,CASSFGYQPQHF,TGTGCCAGCAGCTTCGGGTATCAGCCCCAGCATTTT
13,.,TRBJ2-7,TRBV28,.,CASSFGGFREQYF,TGTGCCAGCAGTTTCGGAGGGTTTCGCGAGCAGTACTTC
18,few,TRBJ2-3,TRBV6-1,TRBD2,CASSEFRLAGTSTDTQYF,TGTGCCAGCAGTGAATTCCGACTAGCGGGAACTAGCACAGATACGCAGTATTTT
15,.,TRBJ2-2,TRBV5-4,.,CASSLAGPRTGELFF,TGTGCCAGCAGCTTGGCGGGGCCGAGGACCGGGGAGCTGTTTTTT
14,.,TRBJ1-4,TRBV9,.,CASSVPRVGEKLFF,TGTGCCAGCAGCGTCCCACGGGTAGGGGAAAAACTGTTTTTT
13,.,TRBJ1-1,TRBV30,.,CAWSVFRAGEAFF,TGTGCCTGGAGTGTATTTCGGGCAGGTGAAGCTTTCTTT
14,.,TRBJ1-1,TRBV19,.,CASNAGRRNTEAFF,TGTGCCAGTAATGCGGGACGTAGGAACACTGAAGCTTTCTTT